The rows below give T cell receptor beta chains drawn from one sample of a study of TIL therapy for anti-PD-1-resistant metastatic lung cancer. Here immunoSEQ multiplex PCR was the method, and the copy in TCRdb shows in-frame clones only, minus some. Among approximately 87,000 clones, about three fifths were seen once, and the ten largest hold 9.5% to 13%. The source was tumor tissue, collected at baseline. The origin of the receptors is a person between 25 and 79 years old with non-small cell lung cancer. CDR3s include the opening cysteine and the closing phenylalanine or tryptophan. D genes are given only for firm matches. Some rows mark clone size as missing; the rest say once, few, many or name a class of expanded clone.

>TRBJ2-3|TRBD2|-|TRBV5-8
TGTGCCAGCAGCATAAGACTAGCGGGAGCAGATACGCAGTATTTT
CASSIRLAGADTQYF
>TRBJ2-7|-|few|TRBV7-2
TGTGCCAGCAGCCCATCCTACGAGCAGTACTTC
CASSPSYEQYF
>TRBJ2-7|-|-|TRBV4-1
TGCGCCAGCAGCCAAGGACGGGACGGCGTTTGGGAGCAGTACTTC
CASSQGRDGVWEQYF
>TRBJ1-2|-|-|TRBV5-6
TGTGCCAGCAGCTTGGCCGGGGATGGCTACACCTTC
CASSLAGDGYTF
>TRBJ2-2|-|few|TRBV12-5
TGTGCTAGTGGTTTGGTAAAGGGGGTAACCGGGGAGCTGTTTTTT
CASGLVKGVTGELFF
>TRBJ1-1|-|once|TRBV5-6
TGTGCCAGCAGCCCCGGGGAACGGACTGAAGCTTTCTTT
CASSPGERTEAFF
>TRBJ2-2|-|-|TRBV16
TGTGCCAGCAGCCAATTTCGAGGGACCGGGGAGCTGTTTTTT
CASSQFRGTGELFF
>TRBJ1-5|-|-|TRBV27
TGTGCTCACCGGACAGAATTGAATCAGCCCCAGCATTTT
CAHRTELNQPQHF
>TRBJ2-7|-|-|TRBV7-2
TGTGCCAGCAGCATAAGACGGACGGTCGGCGAGCAGTACTTC
CASSIRRTVGEQYF
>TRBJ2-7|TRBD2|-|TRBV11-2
TGTGCCAGCAGCTTGCAGGGACTAGCGAACGAGCAGTACTTC
CASSLQGLANEQYF
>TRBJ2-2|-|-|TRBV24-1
TGTGCCAGTCCGGGGCTGAACACCGGGGAGCTGTTTTTT
CASPGLNTGELFF
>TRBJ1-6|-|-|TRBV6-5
TGTGCCAGCTTGACGATAAGCCATAATTCACCCCTCCACTTT
CASLTISHNSPLHF
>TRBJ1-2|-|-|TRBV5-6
TGTGCCAGCAGCCCCGTCAATGGGATCTATGGCTACACCTTC
CASSPVNGIYGYTF
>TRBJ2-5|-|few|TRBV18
TGTGCCAGCTCACCAAGGCGAAACGCCCAAGAGACCCAGTACTTC
CASSPRRNAQETQYF
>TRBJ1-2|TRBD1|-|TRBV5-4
TGTGCCAGCAGCTCCTCCTTGGGGACAGGGAAGGATGGCTACACCTTC
CASSSSLGTGKDGYTF
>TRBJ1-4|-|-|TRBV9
TGTGCCAGCAGCGTAGGGACGGCTAATGAAAAACTGTTTTTT
CASSVGTANEKLFF
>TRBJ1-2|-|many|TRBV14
TGTGCCAGCAGCCATCGGAACTCGGGGGTCCCAGAAGGCTACACCTTC
CASSHRNSGVPEGYTF
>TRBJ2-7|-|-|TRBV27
TGTGCCAGCAGAGGGGCCGGGGAGCAGGAGCAGTACTTC
CASRGAGEQEQYF
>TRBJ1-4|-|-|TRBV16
TGTGCCAGCAACTCTGAGGGAGCGGCTAGTGAAAAACTGTTTTTT
CASNSEGAASEKLFF
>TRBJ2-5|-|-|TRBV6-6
TGTGCCAGCAGCCAACCGCAAGAGACCCAGTACTTC
CASSQPQETQYF
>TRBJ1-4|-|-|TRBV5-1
TGCGCCAGCAGCTTGCAGGGTGGAGATGAAAAACTGTTTTTT
CASSLQGGDEKLFF
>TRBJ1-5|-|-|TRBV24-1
TGTGCCACTCTTGCCTCGGGACGAGTGATCAATCAGCCCCAGCATTTT
CATLASGRVINQPQHF
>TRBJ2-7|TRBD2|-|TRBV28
TGTGCCAGCAGTCGGACTAGCCGTCCCCCCTACGAGCAGTACTTC
CASSRTSRPPYEQYF
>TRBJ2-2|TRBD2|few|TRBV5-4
TGTGCCAGCAGCCCCGGGACTAGCGGTTTTTCCGGGGAGCTGTTTTTT
CASSPGTSGFSGELFF
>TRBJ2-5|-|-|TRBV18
TGTGCCAGCTCACCAGGCCGACAAGAGACCCAGTACTTC
CASSPGRQETQYF
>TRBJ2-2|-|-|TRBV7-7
TGTGCCAGCAGCTTGGGGACCGCGGGGTACACCGGGGAGCTGTTTTTT
CASSLGTAGYTGELFF
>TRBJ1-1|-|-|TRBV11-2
TGTGCCAGCCTTACAAATAGGGGTGGCACTGAAGCTTTCTTT
CASLTNRGGTEAFF
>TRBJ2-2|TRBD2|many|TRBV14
TGTGCCAGCAGCCAAGTTCACACAGCGGGGGATAGGAAAACCGGGGAGCTGTTTTTT
CASSQVHTAGDRKTGELFF
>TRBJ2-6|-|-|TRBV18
TGTGCCAGCTCAACAGGGTCTGGGGCCAACGTCCTGACTTTC
CASSTGSGANVLTF
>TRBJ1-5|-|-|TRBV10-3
TGTGCCATCAGTGACTTTAATAGCAATCAGCCCCAGCATTTT
CAISDFNSNQPQHF
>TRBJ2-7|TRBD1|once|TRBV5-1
TGCGCCAGCAGCCGGGCCCGGACAGGTTCCCCGGGCGAGCAGTACTTC
CASSRARTGSPGEQYF
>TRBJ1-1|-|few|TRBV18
TGTGCCAGCTCACCAACGAGGCCCCTTGGGGCTTTCTTT
CASSPTRPLGAFF
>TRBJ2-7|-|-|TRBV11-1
TGTGCCAGTGGAGACACGGGCCCCTACGAGCAGTACTTC
CASGDTGPYEQYF
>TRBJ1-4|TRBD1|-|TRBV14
TGTGCCAGCAGCCAAGGAGGGACAGCTATTGAAAAACTGTTTTTT
CASSQGGTAIEKLFF
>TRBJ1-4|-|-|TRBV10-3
TGTGCCATCAGTGAGTCGGACACTCGATTTGAAAAACTGTTTTTT
CAISESDTRFEKLFF
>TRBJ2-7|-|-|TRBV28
TGTGCCAGCAGTTTACCCGGTTACGAGCAGTACTTC
CASSLPGYEQYF
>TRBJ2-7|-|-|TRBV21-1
TGTGCCAGCAGCAAGGCGGGACAGTTAAGCTCCTACGAGCAGTACTTC
CASSKAGQLSSYEQYF
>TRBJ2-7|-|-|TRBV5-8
TGTGCCAGCAGCACTTCCCCGGGACCTAGGGACTACGAGCAGTACTTC
CASSTSPGPRDYEQYF
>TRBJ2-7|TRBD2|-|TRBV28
TGTGCCAGCAGTTTACAAACAGCGGGACCCCTCTACGAGCAGTACTTC
CASSLQTAGPLYEQYF
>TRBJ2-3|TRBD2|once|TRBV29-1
TGCAGCGTGTCGTTTAATAGCGGGACTTCGGATACGCAGTATTTT
CSVSFNSGTSDTQYF
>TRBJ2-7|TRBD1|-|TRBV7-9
TGTGCCAGCAGTCAAGGGGGACAGGTGGCCTACGAGCAGTACTTC
CASSQGGQVAYEQYF
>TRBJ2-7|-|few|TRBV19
TGTGCCAGTAGCCCCTCCCTGGGTTCCTACGAGCAGTACTTC
CASSPSLGSYEQYF
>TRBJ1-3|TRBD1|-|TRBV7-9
TGTGCCAGCAGCTATAGGACAGGGGGAGGAAACACCATATATTTT
CASSYRTGGGNTIYF
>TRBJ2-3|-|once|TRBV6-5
TGTGCCAGCAAGGTTGGGCTTTCACGGGATACGCAGTATTTT
CASKVGLSRDTQYF
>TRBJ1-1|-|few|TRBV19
TGTGCCAGTAGTATTAAGGGTAACACTGAAGCTTTCTTT
CASSIKGNTEAFF
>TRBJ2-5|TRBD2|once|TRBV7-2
TGTGCCAGCAGCCCCGGACTAGGGCTGAGGCAAGAGACCCAGTACTTC
CASSPGLGLRQETQYF
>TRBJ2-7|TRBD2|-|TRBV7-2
TGTGCCAGCAGAACACGGACTAGCGGGTACGAGCAGTACTTC
CASRTRTSGYEQYF
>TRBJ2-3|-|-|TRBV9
TGTGCCAGCAGCCTGGAGGGGGCTAGCACAGATACGCAGTATTTT
CASSLEGASTDTQYF
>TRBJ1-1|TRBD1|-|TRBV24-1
TGTGCCACCAGGCCCGGGACAGGGGAATACGCTTTCTTT
CATRPGTGEYAFF
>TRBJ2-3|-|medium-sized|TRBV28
TGTGCCAGCAGTTTATTAGATAGGACCAGCACAGATACGCAGTATTTT
CASSLLDRTSTDTQYF
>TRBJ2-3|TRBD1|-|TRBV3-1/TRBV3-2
TGTGCCAGCAGCCCAGACAGGGGTCTACTCACAGATACGCAGTATTTT
CASSPDRGLLTDTQYF
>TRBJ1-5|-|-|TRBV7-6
TGTGCCAGCAGCCAAATGACAGGACTCAATCAGCCCCAGCATTTT
CASSQMTGLNQPQHF
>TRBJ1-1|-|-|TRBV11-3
TGTGCCAGCAGCGGTACAGGGACGGCGGCTTTCTTT
CASSGTGTAAFF
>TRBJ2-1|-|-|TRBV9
TGTGCCAGCACCACGGGTAACTACAATGAGCAGTTCTTC
CASTTGNYNEQFF
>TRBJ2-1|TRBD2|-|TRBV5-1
TGCGCCAGCAGCGTGACTAGCGGGAGTTACAATGAGCAGTTCTTC
CASSVTSGSYNEQFF
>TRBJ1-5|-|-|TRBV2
TGTGCCAGCAGGCCCGAAGGGAACCAGCCCCAGCATTTT
CASRPEGNQPQHF
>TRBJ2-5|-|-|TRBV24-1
TGTGCCACCAGTGATTTAAAGGGGCAAGAGACCCAGTACTTC
CATSDLKGQETQYF
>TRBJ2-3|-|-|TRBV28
TGTGCCGCCACGGGGGAAGATACGCAGTATTTT
CAATGEDTQYF
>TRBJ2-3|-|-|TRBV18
TGTGCCAGCTCACTGGTGGGGGGCACAGATACGCAGTATTTT
CASSLVGGTDTQYF